A single sample gave rise to the 18 T cell receptor beta chains below, sequenced in a study of T cells after posttransplantation cyclophosphamide. Sequenced by immunoSEQ multiplex PCR; TCRdb stores in-frame clones only, minus some. The sample includes 25,000 or so clones, around 88% of them seen just once. Sequenced: PBMCs. Receptors were obtained from a woman between 55 and 75 years old with a blood cancer, CMV-positive, and with a related stem cell donor.

J is TRBJ2-7 and V is TRBV6-6, with D uncertain. Germline V lookup: CDR1 MNHNY, CDR2 SVGAGI (reference sequence). The CDR3 is 13 amino acids. Between the trimmed V and J ends, which lost 2 bases and 2 bases, there was a span of 7 bases. CDR3 DNA sequence: TGTGCCAGCAGTTACGCGCCAACCTACGAGCAGTACTTC. This translates into CASSYAPTYEQYF.

This clone came up a few times. The chain links TRBV6-1 to TRBJ2-1, with D uncertain. The CDR3 extends over 14 amino acids. CDR1 and CDR2 from the germline V gene are MNHNS and SASEGT. The V and J ends lost 4 bases and 9 bases respectively, with 16 bases between them. The CDR3 spells CASSGRGATGEQFF. The CDR3 DNA sequence: TGTGCCAGCAGTGGGAGAGGTGCTACTGGTGAGCAGTTCTTC.

The chain couples TRBV5-1 to TRBJ2-4; 9 bases are a match to TRBD1. J was trimmed by 1 base and V by 6 bases; bases with no gene match: 5. Germline V gene data show CDR1 as SGHRS and CDR2 as YFSETQ. The CDR3 length is 15 residues. The CDR3, as DNA: TGCGCCAGCAATACCGGGACAGGGGCCAAAAACATTCAGTACTTC. Its translation is CASNTGTGAKNIQYF.

The chain is built from TRBV2 and TRBJ2-7; perhaps TRBD1 as D (6 bases). Per germline, CDR1 SNHLY and CDR2 FYNNEI. V shed 6 bases and J shed 6 bases, with 21 bases lying between them. The CDR3 has 15 amino acids. CDR3 coding DNA: TGTGCCAGCAGGTACTTACGTCGGGAAGGGGGCGAGCAGTACTTC. Its translation is CASRYLRREGGEQYF.

The DNA for the CDR3 is TGTGCCAGCAGACCTGACCCGGGGTACACTGAAGCTTTCTTT. It is translated as CASRPDPGYTEAFF. The rearrangement joins TRBV6-4 to TRBJ1-1; D not resolved. This CDR3 region has 14 residues. Germline CDR1 reads MRHNA; CDR2 reads SNTAGT. The germline V and J ends were trimmed by 6 bases and 3 bases, with 14 bases remaining between them.

The chain recombines TRBV4-2 with TRBJ2-7; TRBD2 is a possible D gene (6 bases). Germline-derived CDR1 and CDR2 are LGHNA and YNFKEQ. Trimming took 4 bases from V and 1 from J, leaving 17 bases between them. This CDR3 is built from 16 residues. The chain's CDR3 is CASSPEGRTSSYEQYF. CDR3 bases: TGTGCCAGCAGCCCCGAGGGGAGGACTTCTTCCTACGAGCAGTACTTC.

The chain couples TRBV6-1 to TRBJ1-1; D is possibly TRBD1 (5 bases). The V gene lost 7 bases and the J gene lost 2 bases, with 14 bases spanning the gap. Per germline, CDR1 MNHNS and CDR2 SASEGT. The CDR3 is made up of 14 amino acids. CDR3 region: CASNQDTVNTEAFF. In nucleotides, the CDR3 is TGTGCCAGCAACCAGGACACGGTCAACACTGAAGCTTTCTTT.

In DNA form, the CDR3 reads TGTGCCAGCAGTGTAGCCGCTAGCGCGCAGTATTTT. It yields the protein CASSVAASAQYF. The chain combines TRBV2 with TRBJ2-3; a weak D match, TRBD2 (6 bases). Trimming removed 4 bases at V and 10 bases at J, with 12 bases between. Germline V gives CDR1 SNHLY, CDR2 FYNNEI. The CDR3 extends over 12 amino acids. Full variable domain (missing parts from reference TRBV2 and TRBJ2-3): EPEVTQTPSHQVTQMGQEVILRCVPISNHLYFYWYRQILGQKVEFLVSFYNNEISEKSEIFDDQFSVERPDGSNFTLKIRSTKLEDSAMYFCASSVAASAQYFGPGTRLTVL.

The chain carries TRBV6-4 and TRBJ2-7, with 8 nucleotides matching TRBD2. Germline V gene data show CDR1 as MRHNA and CDR2 as SNTAGT. The V gene end was trimmed by 10 bases and the J gene end by 4 bases; junction bases not matched to a gene: 12. CDR3 length: 14 amino acids. This CDR3 reads CANRSGTRSYEQYF. In DNA form, the CDR3 reads TGTGCCAACAGATCCGGGACTAGGTCTTACGAGCAGTACTTC.

This chain uses TRBV5-4 with TRBJ2-3; D is possibly TRBD2 (6 bases). Germline V gene data show CDR1 as SGHNT and CDR2 as YYREEE (reference sequence). The CDR3 extends over 17 amino acids. V was cut by 4 bases and J by 4 bases, with 22 bases left in between. This CDR3 reads CASSGTRFTRRADTQYF. The CDR3 DNA sequence: TGTGCCAGCAGCGGTACTAGGTTTACGAGGAGGGCAGATACGCAGTATTTT.

The chain has TRBV27 and TRBJ2-5; possible D gene TRBD2, 6 bases. The germline V gene encodes CDR1 MNHEY and CDR2 SMNVEV (reference sequence). V lost 4 bases, J lost 4 bases, and 16 bases lay in between. This CDR3 contains 15 residues. CDR3 region: CASSSPGLTGETQYF. Written as DNA, the CDR3 is TGTGCCAGCAGTTCCCCCGGACTAACTGGAGAGACCCAGTACTTC.

The chain carries TRBV6-5 and TRBJ1-2; D is unclear. Per the germline V gene, CDR1 is MNHEY and CDR2 is SVGAGI. This CDR3 is built from 15 residues. The germline V and J ends were trimmed by 7 bases and 4 bases, with 19 bases remaining between them. The CDR3 here is CASNPEYRSSYGYTF. CDR3 bases: TGTGCCAGCAACCCCGAATACAGATCCTCCTATGGCTACACCTTC.

This chain joins TRBV5-1 and TRBJ1-1; tentative D call: TRBD1 (5 bases). The germline V and J ends were trimmed by 4 bases and 3 bases, with 13 bases remaining between them. This CDR3 spans 14 amino acids. Germline CDR1 and CDR2: SGHRS and YFSETQ. CDR3 nucleotides: TGCGCCAGCAGCAAGGACACTGCTTACACTGAAGCTTTCTTT. It is translated as CASSKDTAYTEAFF.

The chain employs TRBV27 and TRBJ1-2; 7 bases map to TRBD1. Unmatched junction bases numbered 5, after V lost 4 bases and J lost 3 bases. Germline CDR1 reads MNHEY; CDR2 reads SMNVEV (reference sequence). This CDR3 region has 14 residues. CDR3 in DNA: TGTGCCAGCAGTTCGGACAGGCTGGACTATGGCTACACCTTC. As protein: CASSSDRLDYGYTF.

This clone was observed a single time. The CDR3 protein is CASSSGAHNYGYTF. In nucleotides, the CDR3 is TGTGCCAGCAGCTCAGGGGCCCACAACTATGGCTACACCTTC. The V and J genes are TRBV5-4 and TRBJ1-2; the D gene is possibly TRBD1 (6 bases). The CDR3 has 14 amino acids. CDR1 is SGHNT and CDR2 is YYREEE in the germline V gene (reference sequence). V was pared by 3 bases and J by 2 bases, with 11 bases between.

A few counts support this clone. The chain links TRBV5-5 to TRBJ2-1; 10 nucleotides match TRBD2. Per germline, CDR1 SGHKS and CDR2 YYEKEE (reference sequence). The CDR3 runs 18 residues. V shed 2 bases, J shed 4 bases, and the junction held 12 bases outside the gene matches. The CDR3 coding sequence is TGTGCCAGCAGCTTAGCTAGCGGGAGTTCTGTGGGGTACAATGAGCAGTTCTTC. Its protein is CASSLASGSSVGYNEQFF. Full variable domain (remainder filled in from reference TRBV5-5 and TRBJ2-1): DAGVTQSPTHLIKTRGQQVTLRCSPISGHKSVSWYQQVLGQGPQFIFQYYEKEERGRGNFPDRFSARQFPNYSSELNVNALLLGDSALYLCASSLASGSSVGYNEQFFGPGTRLTVL.

This chain uses TRBV7-2 with TRBJ1-1; TRBD1 might be the D (5 bases). The CDR3 extends over 14 amino acids. Germline V gene sequence: CDR1 SGHTA, CDR2 FQGNSA. Trimming took 5 bases from V and 4 from J, leaving 14 bases between them. In nucleotides, the CDR3 is TGTGCCAGCAGCGCCAGGGTGACTGTCACTGAAGCTTTCTTT. Amino acids: CASSARVTVTEAFF.

The chain couples TRBV5-1 to TRBJ2-5; D is perhaps TRBD1 (5 bases). V was shortened by 3 bases and J by 5 bases, with 20 bases between the two germline ends. The CDR3 has 16 amino acids. In germline, CDR1 is SGHRS, CDR2 YFSETQ. CDR3 coding DNA: TGCGCCAGCAGCTCCGGGCTGACAGCCCCCTTGGAGACCCAGTACTTC. Translation gives CASSSGLTAPLETQYF.